The source of this TCR beta chain is a study of blood T cell repertoires in COVID-19. Study at large: Acute and convalescent COVID-19 samples came from the United States, Italy and Spain. Sample material is recorded as cDNA or gDNA derived from T cells, B-cell-depleted T cells, or PBMCs.

In the authors' methods: Reference gene primer amplification in the assay estimated nucleated cell counts. Data came from immunoSEQ multiplex PCR; TCRdb stores just in-frame clones and leaves some out. Clone size and V and J calls were adopted from that table, with D and trimming inferred from the DNA. This sample has 25,000 to 35,000 clones, with approximately 91% found just once. CDR1 and CDR2 (germline): GTSNPN, SVGIG (reference sequence). The J segment lost 4 bases and the V segment lost 3 bases, leaving 3 bases of the junction unmatched. The CDR3 spans 12 residues. The rearrangement uses TRBV30 and TRBJ2-7; 7 nucleotides line up with TRBD1. The sample consisted of peripheral blood. This sequence originates from a human donor with active COVID-19. The donor label of this sample is uncertain. The CDR3 DNA sequence: TGTGCCTGGAGCTTGGGACAGTACGAGCAGTACTTC. Its protein is CAWSLGQYEQYF.